This T cell receptor beta chain originates from a study of blood T cell repertoires in COVID-19. The CDR3 runs 15 residues. CDR1 MNHEY and CDR2 SVGAGI come from the germline V gene. The ends were cut back, 5 bases at V and 2 bases at J, with 13 bases in the middle. Symptom resolution, clearance, or two negative PCRs marked the recovered donors of Cohort 3. As processed by the authors: Reference gene primer amplification gave estimated nucleated cell counts. TCRdb's table, derived via immunoSEQ multiplex PCR, lists solely in-frame clones and lacks some. Clone size and V and J calls were adopted from that table, with D and trimming inferred from the DNA. This sample has fewer than 400,000 clones, with 65% to 90% found just once.

The chain recombines TRBV6-5 with TRBJ2-1; tentative D call: TRBD1 (6 bases). This TCR derives from a man in his thirties or forties who had recovered from COVID-19. Sequencing input: PBMCs or T cells enriched from blood (not recorded which). CDR3 residues: CASSRMTGPYNEQFF. The CDR3 DNA follows: TGTGCCAGCAGTAGAATGACAGGCCCCTACAATGAGCAGTTCTTC.